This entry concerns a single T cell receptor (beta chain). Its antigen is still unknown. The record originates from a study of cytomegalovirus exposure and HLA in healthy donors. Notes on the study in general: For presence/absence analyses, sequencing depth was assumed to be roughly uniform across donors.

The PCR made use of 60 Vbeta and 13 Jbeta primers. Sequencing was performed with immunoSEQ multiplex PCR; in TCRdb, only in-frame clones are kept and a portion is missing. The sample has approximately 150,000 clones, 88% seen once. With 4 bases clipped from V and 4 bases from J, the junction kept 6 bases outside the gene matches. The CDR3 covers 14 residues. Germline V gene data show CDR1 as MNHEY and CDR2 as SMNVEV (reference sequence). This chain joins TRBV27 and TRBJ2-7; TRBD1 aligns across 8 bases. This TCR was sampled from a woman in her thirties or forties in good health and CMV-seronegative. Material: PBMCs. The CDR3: CASSSTGAIYEQYF. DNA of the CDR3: TGTGCCAGCAGTTCGACAGGGGCGATATACGAGCAGTACTTC.